This T cell receptor beta chain was recovered during a study of blood T cell repertoires in COVID-19. The CDR3 loop spans 14 amino acids. Germline V gene data show CDR1 as MNHNS and CDR2 as SASEGT. Trimming cost V 3 bases and J 1 base, with 10 bases left between them. Generated by immunoSEQ multiplex PCR, the TCRdb table keeps only in-frame clones and is missing some. The repertoire has over 200,000 clones, around nine tenths of them found once; the top ten carry around 0.72%. Sequencing used peripheral blood. This sequence was found in a man in his forties or fifties with acute or convalescent COVID-19. The gene calls are TRBV6-1 and TRBJ2-7, with D possibly TRBD2 on 5 matching bases. The CDR3 loop reads CASSDMSGSYEQYF. The CDR3 DNA is TGTGCCAGCAGTGATATGAGCGGATCCTACGAGCAGTACTTC.